This is a list of T cell receptor beta chains from one sample in a study of blood T cell repertoires in COVID-19. Only in-frame clones appear in the TCRdb table, and some are missing; sequencing was by immunoSEQ multiplex PCR. The sample gives 40,000 to 60,000 clones, about 81% of which show up once; about 4.5% is in the top ten. The sequenced sample was peripheral blood. These receptors originate from a man aged 45 to 65 with active COVID-19. Both conserved end residues are part of each CDR3. A D gene is named only where the DNA matches it firmly. Not every row has a clone size; where given, it reads once, few, many or a size class.

j_call: TRBJ2-1
v_call: TRBV6-1
d_call: -
clone_size: -
cdr3_nt: TGTGCCAGCAGTGAAGCGCCGGGGGGCCTCGTTTCCTACAATGAGCAGTTCTTC
cdr3_aa: CASSEAPGGLVSYNEQFF

j_call: TRBJ2-1
v_call: TRBV4-2
d_call: TRBD2
clone_size: -
cdr3_nt: TGTGCCAGCAGCCTAGCTCTGGGCGGGGGGGGCAATGAGCAGTTCTTC
cdr3_aa: CASSLALGGGGNEQFF

j_call: TRBJ2-3
v_call: TRBV3-1/TRBV3-2
d_call: TRBD2
clone_size: -
cdr3_nt: TGTGCCAGCAGCCCGGGAGGTTCAGATACGCAGTATTTT
cdr3_aa: CASSPGGSDTQYF

j_call: TRBJ1-2
v_call: TRBV2
d_call: -
clone_size: -
cdr3_nt: TGTGCCAGCAGTGATATTGGATCACTAGGGCCGAACTATGGCTACACCTTC
cdr3_aa: CASSDIGSLGPNYGYTF

j_call: TRBJ2-2
v_call: TRBV11-2
d_call: -
clone_size: -
cdr3_nt: TGTGCCAGCAGCAACTTGCGGACCGGGGAGCTGTTTTTT
cdr3_aa: CASSNLRTGELFF

j_call: TRBJ1-1
v_call: TRBV6-4
d_call: -
clone_size: -
cdr3_nt: TGTGCCAGCAGTGATTTTTCCGACACTGAAGCTTTCTTT
cdr3_aa: CASSDFSDTEAFF

j_call: TRBJ2-5
v_call: TRBV15
d_call: -
clone_size: -
cdr3_nt: TGTGCCACCCGTGGGCGGGCTGGAGAGACCCAGTACTTC
cdr3_aa: CATRGRAGETQYF

j_call: TRBJ1-4
v_call: TRBV28
d_call: -
clone_size: -
cdr3_nt: TGTGCCAGCAGGCTAGAGTCCGGGATTACTGAAAAACTGTTTTTT
cdr3_aa: CASRLESGITEKLFF

j_call: TRBJ1-1
v_call: TRBV28
d_call: -
clone_size: few
cdr3_nt: TGTGCCAGCACAGGCAGCCCTAACACTGAAGCTTTCTTT
cdr3_aa: CASTGSPNTEAFF

j_call: TRBJ2-5
v_call: TRBV10-1
d_call: TRBD2
clone_size: -
cdr3_nt: TGCGCCAGCAGCGCCAGCGGGGGCCCAGGAAGCCAAGAGACCCAGTACTTC
cdr3_aa: CASSASGGPGSQETQYF

j_call: TRBJ1-1
v_call: TRBV18
d_call: -
clone_size: -
cdr3_nt: TGTGCCAGCTCATCGACAGGAAATACTGAAGCTTTCTTT
cdr3_aa: CASSSTGNTEAFF

j_call: TRBJ1-4
v_call: TRBV4-3
d_call: TRBD1
clone_size: -
cdr3_nt: TGCGCCAGCAGCCAAGTGGGACAGGGTCGGACTAATGAAAAACTGTTTTTT
cdr3_aa: CASSQVGQGRTNEKLFF

j_call: TRBJ1-6
v_call: TRBV11-3
d_call: -
clone_size: -
cdr3_nt: TGTGCCAGCAGCCTGAAGAGCTCCTATAATTCACCCCTCCACTTT
cdr3_aa: CASSLKSSYNSPLHF

j_call: TRBJ1-2
v_call: TRBV6-6
d_call: -
clone_size: -
cdr3_nt: TGTGCCACCAGAAGGGGTTCTAACTATGGCTACACCTTC
cdr3_aa: CATRRGSNYGYTF

j_call: TRBJ2-3
v_call: TRBV13
d_call: -
clone_size: -
cdr3_nt: TGTGCCAGCAGCTTCCCCAGCGGAGGGAGCACAGATACGCAGTATTTT
cdr3_aa: CASSFPSGGSTDTQYF

j_call: TRBJ2-1
v_call: TRBV7-9
d_call: TRBD1
clone_size: -
cdr3_nt: TGTGCCAGCAGCTTAGGCCGGGACAGGGAGGCGTTCTTC
cdr3_aa: CASSLGRDREAFF

j_call: TRBJ2-5
v_call: TRBV5-1
d_call: TRBD1
clone_size: -
cdr3_nt: TGCGCCAGCAGCTTGGAAGGGACAGGGAGGGAGACCCAGTACTTC
cdr3_aa: CASSLEGTGRETQYF

j_call: TRBJ2-7
v_call: TRBV5-4
d_call: -
clone_size: -
cdr3_nt: TGTGCCAGCAGCTTGGCGCAGTTTGGTCACGAGCAGTACTTC
cdr3_aa: CASSLAQFGHEQYF

j_call: TRBJ1-5
v_call: TRBV19
d_call: TRBD1
clone_size: few
cdr3_nt: TGTGCCAGCGCACAGGGGACTTGGAAGCCCCAGCATTTT
cdr3_aa: CASAQGTWKPQHF

j_call: TRBJ2-3
v_call: TRBV5-6
d_call: TRBD2
clone_size: -
cdr3_nt: TGTGCCTGCTGGGCTAGCGGGGGTTCTACGCAGTATTTT
cdr3_aa: CACWASGGSTQYF